This is a list of T cell receptor beta chains from one sample in a study of shared clonotypes between healthy human individuals. Method: immunoSEQ multiplex PCR; TCRdb's copy keeps in-frame clones and lacks some. The profile covers just over 2,000,000 clones, with roughly 95% appearing a single time and approximately 1.2% taken by the ten largest. Material: naive CD8+ T cells sorted from blood. Receptors originate from a man younger than 35 in good health. The CDR3 runs from the conserved cysteine through the conserved F or W. The D gene is left open where the match is weak. Expanded clones are given a class, and other clones once, few, many or no size at all.

abundance	v_gene	d_gene	j_gene	CDR3nt	CDR3aa
once	TRBV7-9	TRBD1	TRBJ1-4	TGTGCCAGCAGCTCGTCGGGACAGGGGCTTGAAAAACTGTTTTTT	CASSSSGQGLEKLFF
NA	TRBV6-5	NA	TRBJ2-1	TGTGCCAGCAGGGTGGGACCATACAATGAGCAGTTCTTC	CASRVGPYNEQFF
NA	TRBV27	NA	TRBJ2-2	TGTGCCAGCAGTTTCGGGGGCACCGGGGAGCTGTTTTTT	CASSFGGTGELFF
NA	TRBV7-9	TRBD1	TRBJ2-7	TGTGCCAGCAGCTTTACCTCGGGGACAGCTAGCGAGCAGTACTTC	CASSFTSGTASEQYF
NA	TRBV27	NA	TRBJ2-3	TGTGCCAGCAGCTCCGGGACAATTTTGCCGCAGTATTTT	CASSSGTILPQYF
once	TRBV4-1	NA	TRBJ2-1	TGCGCCAGCAGCGACAAGAGCTCCTACAATGAGCAGTTCTTC	CASSDKSSYNEQFF
NA	TRBV9	NA	TRBJ2-3	TGTGCCAGCAGCACCCGCGGGGCTACAGATACGCAGTATTTT	CASSTRGATDTQYF
NA	TRBV5-6	NA	TRBJ2-5	TGTGCCAGCAGCTGGGGCCCTCAAGAGACCCAGTACTTC	CASSWGPQETQYF
NA	TRBV9	NA	TRBJ1-1	TGTGCCAGCAGCGTAGGAGAGGACGGGGGGAACACTGAAGCTTTCTTT	CASSVGEDGGNTEAFF
once	TRBV10-3	NA	TRBJ1-3	TGTGCCATCAGTGAGAACGGAAAGAGCTCTGGAAACACCATATATTTT	CAISENGKSSGNTIYF
NA	TRBV19	NA	TRBJ2-5	TGTGCCAGTAGTAAGGACCTCGAAGAGACCCAGTACTTC	CASSKDLEETQYF
NA	TRBV11-2	NA	TRBJ2-5	TGTGCCAGCAGCTTCCGGGAGACACTAAGCGGAGAGACCCAGTACTTC	CASSFRETLSGETQYF
once	TRBV6-5	NA	TRBJ2-7	TGTGCCAGCAGATACAGGGTGAGCTCCTACGAGCAGTACTTC	CASRYRVSSYEQYF
NA	TRBV10-2	NA	TRBJ1-5	TGCGCCAGCGGCGGAGGAAGCAATCAGCCCCAGCATTTT	CASGGGSNQPQHF
NA	TRBV5-8	NA	TRBJ2-1	TGTGCCAGCAGCTTGGGACCTAACAGCAATGAGCAGTTCTTC	CASSLGPNSNEQFF
NA	TRBV4-1	TRBD2	TRBJ2-1	TGCGCCAGCAGCCATTTAGGGACTAGCGGGGACTGGAGTGAGCAGTTCTTC	CASSHLGTSGDWSEQFF
NA	TRBV27	NA	TRBJ1-1	TGTGCCAGCAGTTTCGTTTTCCCGGGCGACGGAATTGAAGCTTTCTTT	CASSFVFPGDGIEAFF
NA	TRBV28	TRBD1	TRBJ2-3	TGTGCCAGCAGTACGGGGACAGAACGTGGCACAGATACGCAGTATTTT	CASSTGTERGTDTQYF
once	TRBV6-1	NA	TRBJ1-1	TGTGCCAGCAGTGCCCTTGGGGGTGAAGCTTTCTTT	CASSALGGEAFF
NA	TRBV14	NA	TRBJ1-6	TGTGCCAGCAGCCAAACGGGGAGTTCACCCCTCCACTTT	CASSQTGSSPLHF
NA	TRBV23-1	NA	TRBJ2-7	TGCGCCAGCAGTCAATGTAATGGATTTCCCCTACACGAGCAGTACTTC	CASSQCNGFPLHEQYF
NA	TRBV27	NA	TRBJ1-5	TGTGCCAGCAGCCAGCTAGGGGGGGTGGTCAATCAGCCCCAGCATTTT	CASSQLGGVVNQPQHF
NA	TRBV5-6	NA	TRBJ2-1	TGTGCCAGCAGCTTAGAGAATGAGCAGTTCTTC	CASSLENEQFF
NA	TRBV23-1	NA	TRBJ2-7	TGCGCCAGCAGTCAATCGAATCCAGAGATCTACGAGCAGTACTTC	CASSQSNPEIYEQYF
once	TRBV29-1	NA	TRBJ1-4	TGCAGCGTTGAAAGAGGGCCGGATGAAAAACTGTTTTTT	CSVERGPDEKLFF
NA	TRBV29-1	TRBD1	TRBJ2-7	TGCAGCGTTGAAATTGGGGGACAGGGGGCGCCCGAGCAGTACTTC	CSVEIGGQGAPEQYF
NA	TRBV4-3	NA	TRBJ2-7	TGCGCCAGCAGCCAAGATCGAGGGGGAGGATACGAGCAGTACTTC	CASSQDRGGGYEQYF
NA	TRBV5-8	TRBD1	TRBJ2-5	TGTGCCAGTCTCCCCCGGGACAGATCGTACCAAGAGACCCAGTACTTC	CASLPRDRSYQETQYF
NA	TRBV14	TRBD2	TRBJ2-7	TGTGCCAGCAGCCAAGTTGGGACTAGCGGGGGACCAAACTACGAGCAGTACTTC	CASSQVGTSGGPNYEQYF
NA	TRBV19	NA	TRBJ1-6	TGTGCCAGTAGTCCCGAATGGACGGCCTCCTATAATTCACCCCTCCACTTT	CASSPEWTASYNSPLHF
NA	TRBV7-2	NA	TRBJ2-1	TGTGCCAGCAGTTTCTCGGAAGGGGTCCCAAATGAGCAGTTCTTC	CASSFSEGVPNEQFF
NA	TRBV4-1	TRBD2	TRBJ2-1	TGCGCCAGCAGCCACCTCGGACTAGCGGGGGGGATCTATGAGCAGTTCTTC	CASSHLGLAGGIYEQFF
NA	TRBV25-1	NA	TRBJ1-5	TGTGCCAGCAGTGAACTCATGGGGCCCCAGCATTTT	CASSELMGPQHF
NA	TRBV6-5	NA	TRBJ1-2	TGTGCCAGCAGTTACTACAGTCAGACTGGCTACACCTTC	CASSYYSQTGYTF
NA	TRBV7-9	NA	TRBJ1-1	TGTGCCAGCAGCTATACCCTGGAGGGCACTGAAGCTTTCTTT	CASSYTLEGTEAFF
NA	TRBV30	NA	TRBJ1-2	TGTGCCTGGAGTGTAGGCGATACAGGGTGGGGAGGCTACACCTTC	CAWSVGDTGWGGYTF
NA	TRBV9	NA	TRBJ1-6	TGTGCCAGCAGCCTTAGGGACCTTAATTCACCCCTCCACTTT	CASSLRDLNSPLHF